This passage covers 23 T cell receptor beta chains from one sample sequenced in a study of OX40 agonist ivuxolimab in advanced cancers. Sequenced by immunoSEQ multiplex PCR; TCRdb stores in-frame clones only, minus some. The sample gives tens of thousands of clones, 70% to 90% of which show up once; about 2% is in the top ten. The sequences come from CD4+ or CD8+ T cells sorted from blood, collected in a trial of the OX40 agonist ivuxolimab. The receptors were gathered from an adult with an advanced solid tumor such as melanoma, head and neck, liver or kidney cancer.

The chain joins TRBV15 to TRBJ2-3, with 7 bases lining up with TRBD2. Germline loops: CDR1 LNHNV, CDR2 YYDKDF (reference sequence). After removal of 4 bases from V and 6 bases from J, the junction contained 10 bases not matched to a gene. This CDR3 region has 15 residues. Here the CDR3 reads CATSTRTSWADTQYF. The DNA for the CDR3 is TGTGCCACCAGCACCCGGACTAGTTGGGCCGATACGCAGTATTTT.

The chain has TRBV19 and TRBJ2-2, with TRBD2 matching over 7 bases. V lost 8 bases, J lost 4 bases, and 7 bases stayed unmatched. Germline CDR1 and CDR2: LNHDA and SQIVND (reference sequence). The CDR3 covers 14 residues. This CDR3 is CASRREGSTGELFF. The CDR3 nucleotides are TGTGCCAGTCGGAGGGAGGGCTCCACCGGGGAGCTGTTTTTT.

The chain recombines TRBV18 with TRBJ2-3, with D perhaps being TRBD1 or TRBD2 (6 bases each). Trimming stripped 0 bases from V and 3 bases from J, with 13 bases between. The CDR3 totals 16 residues. CDR1 is KGHSH and CDR2 is LQKENI in the germline V gene. CDR3 DNA sequence: TGTGCCAGCTCACCACCCAACAGGGAGGTAACAGATACGCAGTATTTT. Encoded protein: CASSPPNREVTDTQYF.

CDR3 in amino acids: CASSNDTVLHEQYF. The CDR3 nucleotides read TGTGCCAGCAGCAATGACACTGTACTCCACGAGCAGTACTTC. The chain has TRBV5-4 and TRBJ2-7, with D uncertain. Trimming stripped 4 bases from V and 5 bases from J, with 16 bases between. The CDR3 sequence is 14 residues long. The germline V gene encodes CDR1 SGHNT and CDR2 YYREEE (reference sequence).

This clone turned up a few times. CDR3 in DNA: TGTGCCAGCTCCCTCAATAATTCACCCCTCCACTTT. Translation: CASSLNNSPLHF. V and J are TRBV18 and TRBJ1-6; D unclear. The V gene's germline CDR1 is KGHSH and CDR2 LQKENI. V was cut by 6 bases and J by 5 bases, with 5 bases left in between. CDR3 size: 12 residues.

The rearrangement uses TRBV5-1 and TRBJ1-2; a possible D gene is TRBD1 (5 bases). In germline, CDR1 is SGHRS, CDR2 YFSETQ. Trimming cost V 5 bases and J 4 bases, with 12 bases left between them. The CDR3 has 13 amino acids. The CDR3 sequence: CASRWGDSYGYTF. The CDR3 DNA sequence: TGCGCCAGCAGATGGGGGGATAGCTATGGCTACACCTTC.

The gene calls are TRBV9 and TRBJ1-2, with TRBD1 matching 8 bases. Trimming at V came to 4 bases and at J to 14 bases, leaving 19 bases not matched to a gene. The CDR3 loop spans 15 amino acids. Germline assignment: CDR1 SGDLS and CDR2 YYNGEE. In DNA form, the CDR3 reads TGTGCCAGCAGCCCGCACCCCTCCACAGGGGGGATGGAAACCTTC. This translates into CASSPHPSTGGMETF.

This clone showed up just a few times. This chain connects TRBV20-1 to TRBJ1-1; the match to TRBD1 covers 9 bases. The germline V gene encodes CDR1 DFQATT and CDR2 SNEGSKA (reference sequence). Losses at the gene ends were 5 bases for V and 6 bases for J; bases not matched to a gene: 1. This CDR3 is 11 amino acids long. CDR3 sequence reads: CSAGQGSEAFF. The CDR3 DNA follows: TGCAGTGCTGGACAGGGGTCTGAAGCTTTCTTT.

This sequence joins TRBV7-2 and TRBJ1-1, with D unresolved. V lost 1 base, J lost 8 bases, and 8 bases lay in between. The length of the CDR3 is 12 residues. Germline V CDR1 and CDR2: SGHTA, FQGNSA. Here the CDR3 reads CASSLGAVEAFF. The CDR3 DNA reads as TGTGCCAGCAGCTTAGGTGCAGTCGAAGCTTTCTTT. Full variable domain (remainder filled in from reference TRBV7-2 and TRBJ1-1): GAGVSQSPSNKVTEKGKDVELRCDPISGHTALYWYRQSLGQGLEFLIYFQGNSAPDKSGLPSDRFSAERTGGSVSTLTIQRTQQEDSAVYLCASSLGAVEAFFGQGTRLTVV.

The V call is TRBV2, the J call TRBJ2-3; weak D call: TRBD1 (6 bases). This CDR3 comprises 15 residues. Trimming took 6 bases from V and 3 from J, leaving 16 bases between them. Per germline, CDR1 SNHLY and CDR2 FYNNEI. DNA for the CDR3: TGTGCCAGCAGACCGGGGACACAGAAGACAGATACGCAGTATTTT. This translates into CASRPGTQKTDTQYF.

This chain joins TRBV5-4 and TRBJ1-1; the D gene is possibly TRBD1 (6 bases). V shed 5 bases and J shed 0 bases, with 14 bases lying between them. The CDR3 covers 15 residues. Germline CDR1 SGHNT, CDR2 YYREEE (reference sequence). The CDR3 sequence is CASSGGGRMNTEAFF. The CDR3 coding sequence is TGTGCCAGCAGTGGGGGCGGCAGGATGAACACTGAAGCTTTCTTT.

The J gene is TRBJ2-7, the V gene TRBV10-3; D may correspond to TRBD1 or TRBD2 (6 bases each). V shed 7 bases and J shed 1 base, with 11 bases lying between them. The CDR3 totals 13 residues. CDR1 is ENHRY and CDR2 is SYGVKD in the germline V gene. The CDR3: CAIMGGSSYEQYF. In DNA, the CDR3 is TGTGCCATCATGGGGGGCTCTTCCTACGAGCAGTACTTC.

The genes are TRBV10-2 and TRBJ2-7, with 8 bases aligning to TRBD2. CDR1 is WSHSY, CDR2 SAAADI, per germline. The CDR3 spans 17 residues. V lost 4 bases and J lost 4; bases outside the gene matches: 15. The DNA of the CDR3 is TGCGCCAGCAGTGTCCAGGGGCCGGCTAGCGGGCCTTACGAGCAGTACTTC. Its translation is CASSVQGPASGPYEQYF.

The V gene is TRBV28, the J gene TRBJ2-5; D may be TRBD1 (6 bases). Germline-derived CDR1 and CDR2 are MDHEN and SYDVKM. V lost 6 bases, J lost 4 bases, and 9 bases lay in between. The CDR3 is made up of 12 amino acids. As DNA, the CDR3 is TGTGCCAGCAGCACAGGGTCAGAGACCCAGTACTTC. This translates into CASSTGSETQYF.

DNA of the CDR3: TGTGCCAGCCATACTGGGGGCCGGTTAGACTATGGCTACACCTTC. It is translated as CASHTGGRLDYGYTF. V is TRBV19 and J is TRBJ1-2; tentatively, D is TRBD1 (6 bases). Per the germline V gene, CDR1 is LNHDA and CDR2 is SQIVND (reference sequence). This CDR3 contains 15 residues. Deletions cut 9 bases from V and 3 bases from J, with 20 bases between.

The rearrangement joins TRBV2 to TRBJ2-1; no clear D. Germline loops: CDR1 SNHLY, CDR2 FYNNEI. This CDR3 comprises 12 residues. V lost 6 bases, J lost 15 bases, and 18 bases lay in between. In nucleotides, the CDR3 is TGTGCCAGCAGCGCGCTTGGGGATAAATGGTTCTTC. Protein: CASSALGDKWFF.

The J gene is TRBJ2-4, the V gene TRBV6-1, with 13 nucleotides matching TRBD2. Germline loops: CDR1 MNHNS, CDR2 SASEGT. The CDR3 has 20 amino acids. After removal of 2 bases from V and 1 base from J, the junction contained 11 bases not matched to a gene. In DNA, the CDR3 is TGTGCCAGCAGTGAACCGGGACTAGCGGGACCCATGAGGGCCAAAAACATTCAGTACTTC. Protein: CASSEPGLAGPMRAKNIQYF.

This rearrangement joins TRBV28 to TRBJ1-5, with D perhaps TRBD1 (5 bases). Trimming left V 6 bases short and J 2 bases short, with 14 bases between. CDR1 is MDHEN, CDR2 SYDVKM, per germline. This CDR3 spans 15 amino acids. Written as DNA, the CDR3 is TGTGCCAGCAGCCCTCAAGGGGCCGGCAATCAGCCCCAGCATTTT. This encodes CASSPQGAGNQPQHF.

The rearrangement uses TRBV15 and TRBJ2-7; D could derive from TRBD1 or TRBD2 (6 bases each). Trimming cost V 5 bases and J 0 bases, with 14 bases left between them. CDR3 length: 15 amino acids. Per the germline V gene, CDR1 is LNHNV and CDR2 is YYDKDF (reference sequence). The CDR3 DNA sequence: TGTGCCACCAGCGCAAGGGGGGACCTCTCCTACGAGCAGTACTTC. Translating it yields CATSARGDLSYEQYF. The whole variable domain, filled in from reference TRBV15 and TRBJ2-7, reads DAMVIQNPRYQVTQFGKPVTLSCSQTLNHNVMYWYQQKSSQAPKLLFHYYDKDFNNEADTPDNFQSRRPNTSFCFLDIRSPGLGDTAMYLCATSARGDLSYEQYFGPGTRLTVT.

The CDR3 sequence is CAWRNPAGGPNEQFF. The CDR3 DNA is TGTGCCTGGAGGAACCCAGCGGGAGGGCCCAATGAGCAGTTCTTC. This chain uses TRBV30 with TRBJ2-1; 10 bases are a match to TRBD2. This CDR3 contains 15 residues. Trimming cost V 3 bases and J 6 bases; bases outside gene matches: 8. CDR1 and CDR2 (germline): GTSNPN, SVGIG (reference sequence).

The sample holds a few counts of this clone. The CDR3 region has the DNA TGTGCCAGTAGTGCCGGGACATGGAGGGGCACTGAAGCTTTCTTT. It specifies CASSAGTWRGTEAFF. The V and J genes are TRBV19 and TRBJ1-1; maybe TRBD1 (6 bases). The CDR3 is 15 residues long. CDR1 and CDR2 (germline): LNHDA, SQIVND (reference sequence). Deletions cut 5 bases from V and 4 bases from J, with 17 bases between.

This chain joins TRBV2 and TRBJ2-5; no clear D gene. CDR3 size: 14 residues. Trimming stripped 3 bases from V and 5 bases from J, with 13 bases between. The germline CDR1 and CDR2 sequences are SNHLY and FYNNEI. CDR3 sequence reads: CASSDRQNGETQYF. CDR3 DNA sequence: TGTGCCAGCAGTGATAGACAAAATGGGGAGACCCAGTACTTC.

CDR3 loop: CASSVDPRGAEAFF. The CDR3 coding sequence is TGTGCCAGCAGCGTAGACCCCAGGGGAGCTGAAGCTTTCTTT. The chain couples TRBV9 to TRBJ1-1; maybe TRBD1 (6 bases). The CDR3 contains 14 residues. Germline CDR1 reads SGDLS; CDR2 reads YYNGEE. Trimming stripped 0 bases from V and 6 bases from J, with 12 bases between.